This TCR beta chain derives from a study of T cells in localized non-small cell lung cancer. Broader study findings: A median approximately 60 of the top 100 tumor clones appeared in adjacent lung. Because only a single region of the tumor was sequenced, heterogeneity remains possible.

The CDR3 contains 16 residues. Trimming pared 3 bases from V and 0 bases from J, leaving 14 bases between. CDR1 is MGHDK and CDR2 is SYGVNS in the germline V gene. Comments on this clone: The antigen remains undetermined.

Libraries were prepared by immunoSEQ multiplex PCR; TCRdb keeps only in-frame clonotypes and omits some of them. Of about 82,000 clones listed, around 82% were seen once; the top ten hold 19%. The sequence was obtained from a man aged 35-69 years with stage II squamous cell lung carcinoma. The rearrangement links TRBV25-1 to TRBJ1-1; no clear D gene. Here the sequenced sample was PBMCs, taken before any cancer treatment. The DNA of the CDR3 is TGTGCCAGCAGTGAGCTAAGTGCTACCGTGAACACTGAAGCTTTCTTT. Encoded protein: CASSELSATVNTEAFF.